Below, one TCR beta chain is given with its context. The data stem from a study of T cell clones after liver transplantation. The assay was immunoSEQ multiplex PCR, and TCRdb's table has in-frame clones only and misses some. The sample shows 70,000 or so clones, 90% of them seen only once. Sequenced here: CD4+ T cells from blood, sampled before liver transplant. The source is a human donor who received a liver transplant.

CDR3 DNA: TGTGCCAGCAGCGCTCGGGACAGGGGCGGAGAGCAGTACTTC. Amino acids: CASSARDRGGEQYF. The chain employs TRBV13 and TRBJ2-7; the match to TRBD1 covers 10 bases. In germline, CDR1 is PRHDT, CDR2 FYEKMQ (reference sequence). Trimming removed 5 bases from V and 7 bases from J; junction bases left unmatched: 8. The CDR3 covers 14 residues.